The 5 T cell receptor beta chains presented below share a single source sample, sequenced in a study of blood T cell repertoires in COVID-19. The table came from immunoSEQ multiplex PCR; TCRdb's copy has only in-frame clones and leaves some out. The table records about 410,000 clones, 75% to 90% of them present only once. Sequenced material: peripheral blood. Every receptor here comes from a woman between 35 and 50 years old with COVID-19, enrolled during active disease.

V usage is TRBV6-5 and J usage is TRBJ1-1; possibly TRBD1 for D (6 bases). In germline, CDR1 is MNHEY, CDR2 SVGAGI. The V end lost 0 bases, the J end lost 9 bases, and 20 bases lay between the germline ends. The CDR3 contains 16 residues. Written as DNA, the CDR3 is TGTGCCAGCAGTTACTCTGTCGGGACACCCCACCCTAAAGCTTTCTTT. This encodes CASSYSVGTPHPKAFF.

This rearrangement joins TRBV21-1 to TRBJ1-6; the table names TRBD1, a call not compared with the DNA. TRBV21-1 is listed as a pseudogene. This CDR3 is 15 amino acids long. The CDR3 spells CASSKADLGSSPLHF. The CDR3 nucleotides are TGTGCCAGCAGCAAGGCCGATCTGGGCTCCTCACCCCTCCACTTT.

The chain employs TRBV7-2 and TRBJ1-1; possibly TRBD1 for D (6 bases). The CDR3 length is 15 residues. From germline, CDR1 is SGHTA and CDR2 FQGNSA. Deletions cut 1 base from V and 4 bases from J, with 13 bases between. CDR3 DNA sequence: TGTGCCAGCAGCTTAGGCGACAGGCGAACCACTGAAGCTTTCTTT. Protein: CASSLGDRRTTEAFF.

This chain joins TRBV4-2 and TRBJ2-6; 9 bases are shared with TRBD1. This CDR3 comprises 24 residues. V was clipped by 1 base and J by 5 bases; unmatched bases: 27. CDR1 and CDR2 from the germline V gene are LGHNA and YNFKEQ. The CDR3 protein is CASSQAVPGQGPLEDQGRANVLTF. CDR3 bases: TGTGCCAGCAGCCAAGCAGTTCCGGGACAGGGTCCACTGGAGGATCAGGGAAGGGCCAACGTCCTGACTTTC.

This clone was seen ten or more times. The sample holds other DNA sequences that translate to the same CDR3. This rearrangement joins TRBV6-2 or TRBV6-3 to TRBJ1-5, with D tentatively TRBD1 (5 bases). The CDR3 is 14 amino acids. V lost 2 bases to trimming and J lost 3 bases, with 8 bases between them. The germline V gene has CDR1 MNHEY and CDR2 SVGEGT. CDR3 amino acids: CASSYDSLNQPQHF. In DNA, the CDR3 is TGTGCCAGCAGTTACGACAGCCTCAATCAGCCCCAGCATTTT.